The present TCR beta chain was sequenced within a study of cytomegalovirus exposure and HLA in healthy donors. Notes on the study in general: Testing in vitro showed a few CMV-associated chains specific for CMV antigens. The study labeled about 160 TCR beta chains cytomegalovirus-associated.

As regards this clone: The antigen is undetermined.

This PCR relied on a set of 60 Vbeta primers and 13 Jbeta primers. Measured with immunoSEQ multiplex PCR; TCRdb has only the in-frame clones, and not every one. The sample has approximately 160,000 clones, about four fifths seen once. CDR1 and CDR2 (germline): MGHRA, YSYEKL. The CDR3 loop spans 14 amino acids. Trimming took off 0 bases at V and 8 bases at J, with 13 bases between the two ends. The sample consisted of PBMCs. The origin of this receptor is a male donor in good health and CMV-seropositive. This chain links TRBV4-1 with TRBJ1-2; D remains unclear. The CDR3 is CASSQDVGSRGYTF. The CDR3 bases are TGCGCCAGCAGCCAAGATGTCGGGTCTCGCGGCTACACCTTC.